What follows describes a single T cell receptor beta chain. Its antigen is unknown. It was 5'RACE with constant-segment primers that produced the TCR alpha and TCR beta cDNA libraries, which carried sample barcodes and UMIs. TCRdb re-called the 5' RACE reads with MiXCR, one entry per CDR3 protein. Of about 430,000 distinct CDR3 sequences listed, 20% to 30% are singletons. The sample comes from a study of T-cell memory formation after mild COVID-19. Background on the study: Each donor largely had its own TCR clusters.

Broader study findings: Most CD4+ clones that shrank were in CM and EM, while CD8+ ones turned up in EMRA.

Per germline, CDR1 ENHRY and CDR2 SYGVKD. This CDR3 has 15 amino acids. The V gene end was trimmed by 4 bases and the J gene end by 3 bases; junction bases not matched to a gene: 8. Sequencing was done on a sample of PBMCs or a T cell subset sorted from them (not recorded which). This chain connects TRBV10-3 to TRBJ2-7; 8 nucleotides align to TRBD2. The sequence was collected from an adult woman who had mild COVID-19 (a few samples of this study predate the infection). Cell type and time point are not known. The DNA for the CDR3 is TGTGCCATCAGTGGGACGAGCGGGGGAGACTACGAGCAGTACTTC. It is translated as CAISGTSGGDYEQYF.